Listed here are 31 T cell receptor beta chains from one sample, sequenced in a study of T cells in Graves' hyperthyroidism and ophthalmopathy. TCR beta CDR3 sequences were amplified from RNA transcripts. HTBI primers were the set used in a first-round RT-PCR of the TCR CDR3. Each CDR3 protein gets one entry after TCRdb re-called the multiplex PCR reads with MiXCR. The sample carries about 700,000 distinct CDR3 sequences, about 45% recorded once. Input material: peripheral blood or thyroid tissue (not recorded which). The receptor set was obtained from an adult man with Graves' disease, either hyperthyroidism or ophthalmopathy (not recorded which).

This clonotype was observed a few times. The chain couples TRBV6-2 or TRBV6-3 to TRBJ1-5; unclear D gene. Germline V gene lookup returns CDR1 MNHEY and CDR2 SVGEGT. Trimming took 6 bases from V and 9 from J, leaving 15 bases between them. This CDR3 spans 13 amino acids. The CDR3, as DNA: TGTGCCAGCAGACCCGGGGTGCTTTGGCCCCAGCATTTT. Amino acids: CASRPGVLWPQHF.

The chain uses TRBV6-5 and TRBJ1-1; weak D call: TRBD1 (6 bases). Germline CDR1 reads MNHEY; CDR2 reads SVGAGI. V shed 4 bases and J shed 1 base, with 16 bases lying between them. This CDR3 region has 16 residues. The CDR3 sequence is CASSLGRGVSNTEAFF. CDR3 in DNA: TGTGCCAGCAGTTTAGGGAGGGGGGTTTCGAACACTGAAGCTTTCTTT.

This clonotype was counted at least ten times. Compared with germline, one end of the junction differs, possibly owing to a read error. The chain recombines TRBV7-9 with TRBJ2-7, with TRBD2 matching over 9 bases. CDR1 and CDR2 (germline): SEHNR, FQNEAQ (reference sequence). The CDR3 is made up of 15 amino acids. For the CDR3, the DNA is TGCGCCAGCAGCCAATTGACTAGCGGTACCTACGAGCAGTACTTC. It encodes CASSQLTSGTYEQYF.

The V call is TRBV6-6, the J call TRBJ1-1; 7 nucleotides match TRBD1. The ends lost 5 bases at V and 11 bases at J; junction bases unmatched: 11. CDR3 length equals 13 residues. Germline-derived CDR1 and CDR2 are MNHNY and SVGAGI (reference sequence). The CDR3 loop is CASSGGQGVSAFF. CDR3 DNA sequence: TGTGCCAGCAGTGGGGGGCAGGGGGTGTCGGCTTTCTTT.

The chain joins TRBV19 to TRBJ1-2; 10 bases agree with TRBD1. V lost 5 bases, J lost 6 bases, and 15 bases stayed unmatched. From germline, CDR1 is LNHDA and CDR2 SQIVND (reference sequence). This CDR3 has 17 amino acids. This chain's CDR3 is CASSRGQGFLAADGYTF. CDR3 DNA sequence: TGTGCCAGTAGTCGGGGACAGGGGTTCTTGGCTGCCGATGGCTACACCTTC.

The V and J genes are TRBV9 and TRBJ1-4, with D possibly TRBD1 on 6 matching bases. V dropped 3 bases and J dropped 4 bases, with 13 bases sitting between them. In germline, CDR1 is SGDLS, CDR2 YYNGEE. This CDR3 spans 15 amino acids. The CDR3 nucleotides are TGTGCCAGCAGCGGTACAGGGCTTTTTAATGAAAAACTGTTTTTT. Its translation is CASSGTGLFNEKLFF. Using reference TRBV9 and TRBJ1-4 for the parts outside the CDR3, the full variable domain is DSGVTQTPKHLITATGQRVTLRCSPRSGDLSVYWYQQSLDQGLQFLIQYYNGEERAKGNILERFSAQQFPDLHSELNLSSLELGDSALYFCASSGTGLFNEKLFFGSGTQLSVL.

This clonotype was seen ten or more times. The chain is built from TRBV29-1 and TRBJ1-2; D call uncertain. The CDR3 contains 12 residues. Between the trimmed V and J ends, which lost 3 bases and 2 bases, there was a span of 7 bases. Looked up from germline, CDR1 is SQVTM and CDR2 is ANQGSEA. CDR3 in DNA: TGCAGCGTTGACACAGAAAACTATGGCTACACCTTC. Its protein product is CSVDTENYGYTF.

The V gene is TRBV2, the J gene TRBJ1-5; 7 nucleotides match TRBD1. The trim removed 3 bases at V and 6 bases at J, leaving 5 bases unmatched. The CDR3 sequence is 14 residues long. Germline loops: CDR1 SNHLY, CDR2 FYNNEI. The CDR3 here is CASSDRQGSQPQHF. CDR3 DNA: TGTGCCAGCAGTGACAGACAGGGCAGTCAGCCCCAGCATTTT.

Concerning this clonotype itself: At one of its ends the junction is not consistent with the germline gene, which may arise from a read error. The genes are TRBV10-3 and TRBJ2-5; no clear D gene. The CDR3 runs to 14 residues. Germline-derived CDR1 and CDR2 are ENHRY and SYGVKD. CDR3: CASSLKFGQETQYF. CDR3 nucleotides: TGTGCCAGCAGTTTGAAGTTCGGACAAGAGACCCAGTACTTC.

The V and J genes are TRBV7-9 and TRBJ1-1; 8 bases are shared with TRBD1. V gave up 6 bases and J gave up 5 bases; unmatched junction bases: 5. This CDR3 spans 13 amino acids. Looked up from germline, CDR1 is SEHNR and CDR2 is FQNEAQ (reference sequence). The CDR3 nucleotides are TGTGCCAGCAGGGAGACAGGGGATACTGAAGCTTTCTTT. Translating it yields CASRETGDTEAFF.

This clonotype showed up many times. The J gene is TRBJ1-1, the V gene TRBV29-1, with unresolved D. This CDR3 is 12 amino acids long. Germline CDR1 reads SQVTM; CDR2 reads ANQGSEA. V was cut by 4 bases and J by 1 base, with 7 bases left in between. The CDR3, as DNA: TGCAGCGTTGGGATGGGGAACACTGAAGCTTTCTTT. Amino acids: CSVGMGNTEAFF. Full variable domain (remainder filled in from reference TRBV29-1 and TRBJ1-1): SAVISQKPSRDICQRGTSLTIQCQVDSQVTMMFWYRQQPGQSLTLIATANQGSEATYESGFVIDKFPISRPNLTFSTLTVSNMSPEDSSIYLCSVGMGNTEAFFGQGTRLTVV.

This chain joins TRBV14 and TRBJ1-2; D gene unclear. CDR3 length equals 12 residues. The germline gives CDR1 SGHDN, CDR2 FVKESK. V dropped 3 bases and J dropped 8 bases, with 10 bases sitting between them. This chain's CDR3 is CASSHWGEGYTF. CDR3 bases: TGTGCCAGCAGCCATTGGGGTGAGGGCTACACCTTC. The variable domain in full, completed from reference TRBV14 and TRBJ1-2, reads EAGVTQFPSHSVIEKGQTVTLRCDPISGHDNLYWYRRVMGKEIKFLLHFVKESKQDESGMPNNRFLAERTGGTYSTLKVQPAELEDSGVYFCASSHWGEGYTFGSGTRLTVV.

The rearrangement uses TRBV5-1 and TRBJ2-6; 15 positions match TRBD2. The CDR3 has 19 residues. Germline V gene data show CDR1 as SGHRS and CDR2 as YFSETQ. Losses at the gene ends were 2 bases for V and 4 bases for J; bases not matched to a gene: 7. CDR3 sequence reads: CASSFGLAGGPNGANVLTF. The CDR3 coding sequence is TGCGCCAGCAGCTTTGGACTAGCGGGAGGGCCGAACGGGGCCAACGTCCTGACTTTC.

CDR3 nucleotides: TGTGCCAGCAGCTTACGGGCCTTAGCGGGGGGGTTCCCAAGGGAGCAGTACTTC. This translates into CASSLRALAGGFPREQYF. This chain uses TRBV7-2 with TRBJ2-7; TRBD2 aligns across 11 bases. Germline CDR1 reads SGHTA; CDR2 reads FQGNSA. V dropped 2 bases and J dropped 7; count of bases not matched to a gene: 16. The CDR3 has 18 amino acids.

This clonotype showed up many times. This chain links TRBV7-6 with TRBJ1-1; D is undetermined. The CDR3 runs to 14 residues. V was shortened by 1 base and J by 4 bases, with 10 bases between the two germline ends. Germline V lookup: CDR1 SGHVS, CDR2 FNYEAQ. The CDR3: CASSLDPGITEAFF. CDR3 nucleotide sequence: TGTGCCAGCAGCTTAGATCCGGGGATCACTGAAGCTTTCTTT.

The V and J genes are TRBV11-2 and TRBJ1-4; 7 bases line up with TRBD1. In germline, CDR1 is SGHAT, CDR2 FQNNGV. J was trimmed by 7 bases and V by 5 bases; bases with no gene match: 13. The CDR3 is 16 residues long. The CDR3 DNA is TGTGCCAGCAGCCTCCTCGGGACAGTTAGCAGTGAAAAACTGTTTTTT. It translates to CASSLLGTVSSEKLFF.

This rearrangement joins TRBV7-8 to TRBJ1-3; the match to TRBD1 covers 9 bases. CDR1 is SGHVS and CDR2 is FQNEAQ in the germline V gene. The junction had 11 bases not matched to a gene; V was cut back by 4 bases and J by 1 base. The CDR3 loop spans 18 amino acids. The CDR3 protein is CASSSHFGQGRSGNTIYF. For the CDR3, the DNA is TGTGCCAGCAGCTCTCATTTTGGACAGGGGAGGTCTGGAAACACCATATATTTT.

This clonotype was recorded at least ten times. This chain connects TRBV2 to TRBJ2-6; D is undetermined. This CDR3 spans 15 amino acids. CDR1 is SNHLY and CDR2 is FYNNEI in the germline V gene. Trimming removed 6 bases from V and 1 base from J, with 10 bases in between. This CDR3 is CASSLPDSGANVLTF. The CDR3 region has the DNA TGTGCCAGCAGCCTACCGGATTCTGGGGCCAACGTCCTGACTTTC.

CDR3 DNA sequence: TGCAGTGCTAGAGATGGGGGGGGAGAAGGCTACACCTTC. Translated, it gives CSARDGGGEGYTF. The chain is built from TRBV20-1 and TRBJ1-2, with D tentatively TRBD1 (5 bases). Germline V CDR1 and CDR2: DFQATT, SNEGSKA (reference sequence). CDR3 length equals 13 residues. V shed 0 bases and J shed 8 bases, with 13 bases lying between them.

Worth noting for this clonotype: The conserved final phenylalanine or tryptophan is absent from the CDR3, which likely points to a read error. Because the CDR3's place on the DNA is in doubt, the DNA is left out and the CDR3 is given as listed by TCRdb. The rearrangement links TRBV29-1 to TRBJ1-1. Looked up from germline, CDR1 is SQVTM and CDR2 is ANQGSEA. The CDR3 contains 11 residues when both ends are counted. CDR3 in amino acids: CSAFEDTEAFL.

This chain links TRBV7-2 with TRBJ1-5; TRBD1 is a possible D gene (5 bases). Trimming cost V 5 bases and J 2 bases, with 16 bases left between them. Germline V gene sequence: CDR1 SGHTA, CDR2 FQGNSA. This CDR3 is 16 amino acids long. The CDR3 is CASSSGRVSGNQPQHF. The CDR3 DNA reads as TGTGCCAGCAGCAGTGGCAGGGTGAGTGGCAATCAGCCCCAGCATTTT.

As regards this clonotype: As the CDR3 is not closed by the conserved phenylalanine or tryptophan, this likely results from a read error. The DNA is omitted, as the CDR3 cannot be located on it reliably, and the CDR3 follows TCRdb's listing. The rearrangement joins TRBV15 to TRBJ1-1; the table's D gene call, TRBD1, was not cross checked with the DNA. The germline V gene has CDR1 LNHNV and CDR2 YYDKDF (reference sequence). The CDR3 comprises 9 residues, both ends counted. This chain's CDR3 is CATSRGRFS.

The chain employs TRBV25-1 and TRBJ2-7; D possibly matches TRBD1 or TRBD2 (5 bases each). V lost 2 bases, J lost 5 bases, and 19 bases lay in between. The CDR3 runs to 16 residues. CDR1 MGHDK and CDR2 SYGVNS come from the germline V gene. The CDR3 sequence: CASSELGTGTLHEQYF. The CDR3 nucleotides read TGTGCCAGCAGTGAACTCGGGACCGGGACCCTCCACGAGCAGTACTTC.

The chain recombines TRBV2 with TRBJ1-2; 9 bases line up with TRBD1. The CDR3 is 15 amino acids. J was trimmed by 6 bases and V by 6 bases; bases with no gene match: 11. CDR1 and CDR2 from the germline V gene are SNHLY and FYNNEI. The CDR3 loop is CASSPTGTGWNGYTF. CDR3 bases: TGTGCCAGCAGCCCTACCGGGACAGGGTGGAATGGCTACACCTTC.

This clonotype was observed at least ten times. The CDR3 here is CSVGAGGRVQETQYF. Here the CDR3 DNA reads TGCAGTGTCGGAGCGGGAGGGCGGGTCCAAGAGACCCAGTACTTC. This rearrangement joins TRBV20-1 to TRBJ2-5, with 10 bases aligning to TRBD2. This CDR3 is 15 amino acids long. Germline CDR1 DFQATT, CDR2 SNEGSKA (reference sequence). Trimming cost V 7 bases and J 1 base; bases outside gene matches: 9.

The chain joins TRBV28 to TRBJ1-2; D not certain. Germline CDR1 and CDR2: MDHEN and SYDVKM. This CDR3 region has 15 residues. Trimming took 5 bases from V and 0 from J, leaving 13 bases between them. CDR3 coding DNA: TGTGCCAGCAGTCCCATGGACGGGACTAACTATGGCTACACCTTC. Translating it yields CASSPMDGTNYGYTF.

The rearrangement links TRBV14 to TRBJ2-7; D unresolved. CDR1 and CDR2 (germline): SGHDN, FVKESK. V lost 0 bases and J 2 bases, leaving 11 bases between the germline ends. This CDR3 spans 15 amino acids. CDR3 in DNA: TGTGCCAGCAGCCAAGATCAGGCAGCCACCTACGAGCAGTACTTC. Protein: CASSQDQAATYEQYF.

The V call is TRBV29-1, the J call TRBJ2-7; D unclear. The CDR3 contains 11 residues. Germline V CDR1 and CDR2: SQVTM, ANQGSEA. V lost 8 bases, J lost 2 bases, and 10 bases lay in between. CDR3 nucleotides: TGCAGCCTCAGTGGGGCCTACGAGCAGTACTTC. Its translation: CSLSGAYEQYF.

This clonotype appeared a few times. The chain employs TRBV6-6 and TRBJ1-1; no firm D call. The CDR3 totals 15 residues. From germline, CDR1 is MNHNY and CDR2 SVGAGI (reference sequence). Trimming left V 2 bases short and J 0 bases short, with 10 bases between. CDR3 protein: CASSYLGGLNTEAFF. CDR3 nucleotides: TGTGCCAGCAGTTACCTGGGAGGGTTGAACACTGAAGCTTTCTTT.

A note on this clonotype: One end of the junction does not line up with germline, which may come from a read error. V and J are TRBV29-1 and TRBJ1-1, with TRBD1 as a possible D gene (6 bases). This CDR3 is built from 12 residues. CDR1 and CDR2 from the germline V gene are SQVTM and ANQGSEA. The CDR3 protein is CSGGTPNTEALF. In DNA, the CDR3 is TGCAGCGGCGGGACACCGAACACTGAAGCTCTCTTT.

This clonotype came up once. The conserved phenylalanine or tryptophan is not found at the CDR3 terminus, so this likely reflects a read error. It is unclear where the CDR3 begins or ends on the DNA, so no DNA is shown, and the CDR3 is as TCRdb lists it. This chain uses TRBV7-2 with TRBJ2-6; TRBD2, as called in the table, went unchecked against the DNA. Germline CDR1 and CDR2: SGHTA and FQGNSA. The CDR3 length equals 9 residues, ends included. This CDR3 reads CASSFGLAS.